A selection of T cell receptor beta chains follows, all from one sample in a study of response to subunit inactivated influenza vaccine. Using its own MiXCR run on the RT-PCR reads, TCRdb lists one record per CDR3 protein. Of under 200,000 distinct CDR3 sequences listed, around 10% are singletons. The starting material was CD8+ T cells sorted from PBMCs, obtained about 24 months after vaccination. The receptor source for this set is a man aged 50 to 69 who received an inactivated influenza vaccine. CDR3s include the opening cysteine and the closing phenylalanine or tryptophan. The D gene is left open where the match is weak. The listing skips clone size in some rows; elsewhere it reads once, few, many or a size class.

clone size	J gene	V gene	D gene	CDR3 DNA	CDR3 protein
NA	TRBJ1-6	TRBV5-5	TRBD1	TGTGCCAGCAGCCGGGACAGGGCCTATAATTCACCCCTCCACTTT	CASSRDRAYNSPLHF
many	TRBJ2-3	TRBV4-2	NA	TGTGCCAGCAGCCAAGAAGGGGGCGGGGCTTATACGCAGTATTTT	CASSQEGGGAYTQYF
NA	TRBJ2-7	TRBV27	NA	TGTGCCAGCGGGACATTCTCCTACGAGCAGTACTTC	CASGTFSYEQYF
many	TRBJ1-2	TRBV9	NA	TGTGCCAGCAGCGTAATCGGGGGAGGCCCCCGTTGGTATGGCTACACCTTC	CASSVIGGGPRWYGYTF
NA	TRBJ2-1	TRBV5-6	TRBD2	TGTGCCAGCAGCTCGGGACTAGCGGACAATGAGCAGTTCTTC	CASSSGLADNEQFF
NA	TRBJ2-2	TRBV3-1	NA	TGTGCCAGCAGCCAAGGGGACTCCAACACCGGGGAGCTGTTTTTT	CASSQGDSNTGELFF
NA	TRBJ1-2	TRBV4-1	NA	TGCGCCAGCAGCCAAGAGAAGGAGATTAACTATGGCTACACCTTC	CASSQEKEINYGYTF
NA	TRBJ2-3	TRBV4-3	NA	TGCGCCAGCAGCCAAGATCGTCGGTGGGTCGGGACAGATACGCAGTATTTT	CASSQDRRWVGTDTQYF
few	TRBJ2-2	TRBV28	NA	TGTGCCAGCAGCTCCGGACGGGGCCTCACCGGGGAGCTGTTTTTT	CASSSGRGLTGELFF
NA	TRBJ1-4	TRBV28	NA	TGTGCCAGCAGTTCGTACACAACAGGGCCTCGGTTAGGAAAACTGTTTTTT	CASSSYTTGPRLGKLFF
NA	TRBJ2-7	TRBV29-1	NA	TGCAGCGTTGAAGAAGGCAGCTACGAGCAGTACTTC	CSVEEGSYEQYF
NA	TRBJ2-1	TRBV20-1	TRBD2	TGCAGTGTCAGGACTAGCGGGAGGGGGAATGAGCAGTTCTTC	CSVRTSGRGNEQFF
NA	TRBJ1-3	TRBV2	NA	TGTGCCAGCAGTGATCCCGGGGGATCTGGAAACACCATATATTTT	CASSDPGGSGNTIYF
NA	TRBJ2-4	TRBV9	NA	TGTGCCAGCAGCGCTGGACCGGCCCAAAACATTCAGTACTTC	CASSAGPAQNIQYF
NA	TRBJ2-1	TRBV9	NA	TGTGCCAGCAGCGTACCGGAAGGCAATGAGCAGTTCTTC	CASSVPEGNEQFF
few	TRBJ2-2	TRBV5-1	NA	TGCGCCAGCAGCTTGCGGTCCGCGTGGGAGCTGTTTTTT	CASSLRSAWELFF
few	TRBJ2-1	TRBV6-2/TRBV6-3	TRBD2	TGTGCCAGCAGTCTCCGACCGGGACTAGCGGGGGGCTCCTACAATGAGCAGTTCTTC	CASSLRPGLAGGSYNEQFF
few	TRBJ1-2	TRBV20-1	TRBD1	TGCAGTGCTAGAGAAGGTGTCAGGGGGCCATCTTTCTATGGCTACACCTTC	CSAREGVRGPSFYGYTF
NA	TRBJ2-2	TRBV7-8	TRBD2	TGTGCCAGCAGTTTACCGACTAGCGGGGGGGCCAACGGGGAGCTGTTTTTT	CASSLPTSGGANGELFF
few	TRBJ2-5	TRBV5-1	NA	TGCGCCAGCAGCTTTAGGGGGGCCGTAGAGACCCAGTACTTC	CASSFRGAVETQYF
few	TRBJ1-3	TRBV29-1	TRBD1	TGCAGCGCTACGGACAGGGGCGACCCCAGCTCTGGAAACACCATATATTTT	CSATDRGDPSSGNTIYF
few	TRBJ1-1	TRBV2	NA	TGTGCCAGCAGTCGCGGGACGGGGGGCACTGAAGCTTTCTTT	CASSRGTGGTEAFF
NA	TRBJ2-7	TRBV5-6	NA	TGTGCCAGCAGCTTCATCGGAAGCTCCTACGAGCAGTACTTC	CASSFIGSSYEQYF
few	TRBJ2-5	TRBV29-1	NA	TGCAGTACAGGGAGGACCGAGACCCAGTACTTC	CSTGRTETQYF
many	TRBJ2-7	TRBV5-5	NA	TGTGCCAGCAGCTTCTCCGCCCTGGAGCAGTACTTC	CASSFSALEQYF
NA	TRBJ2-5	TRBV14	NA	TGTGCCAGCAGCCAATACGAGACCCAGTACTTC	CASSQYETQYF
NA	TRBJ1-2	TRBV10-3	NA	TGTGCCATCAGCGTTTACCGGGAGCTAAACTATGGCTACACCTTC	CAISVYRELNYGYTF
few	TRBJ1-3	TRBV3-1	TRBD1	TGTGCCAGCAGCCGCGAATTCCCGGACAGGGTCAGAAACACCATATATTTT	CASSREFPDRVRNTIYF
NA	TRBJ2-3	TRBV4-2	NA	TGTGCCAGCAGCCCTGGGGTCCGCGGGGGCACAGATACGCAGTATTTT	CASSPGVRGGTDTQYF
NA	TRBJ2-1	TRBV27	TRBD1	TGTGCCAGCAGTTCTTGGGACAGGGGGGACAATGAGCAGTTCTTC	CASSSWDRGDNEQFF
NA	TRBJ1-3	TRBV14	NA	TGTGCCAGCAGCCAATACGACGTCTCTGGAAACACCATATATTTT	CASSQYDVSGNTIYF
few	TRBJ1-3	TRBV20-1	NA	TGCAGTGCTAGAGATACAGGCTCCTCTGGAAACACCATATATTTT	CSARDTGSSGNTIYF
many	TRBJ2-3	TRBV29-1	NA	TGCAGCGTTGAAGATCCTGGGCCCAGCACAGATACGCAGTATTTT	CSVEDPGPSTDTQYF
NA	TRBJ2-7	TRBV7-4	NA	TGTGCCAGCAGCTTAAGTCGCCTATACGAGCAGTACTTC	CASSLSRLYEQYF
NA	TRBJ2-2	TRBV7-3	NA	TGTGCCAGCAGCATTGGGACATCCGGGGAGCTGTTTTTT	CASSIGTSGELFF
many	TRBJ1-5	TRBV12-3/TRBV12-4	NA	TGTGCCAGCAGTTTGGGCCATCTATATAGCAATCAGCCCCAGCATTTT	CASSLGHLYSNQPQHF
once	TRBJ2-5	TRBV2	NA	TGTGCCAGCAGTGAAGACAGGAGCCAAGAGACCCAGTACTTC	CASSEDRSQETQYF
few	TRBJ2-7	TRBV6-5	TRBD1	TGTGCCAGCAGTTATACGACAGGGAAGGGCTACGAGCAGTACTTC	CASSYTTGKGYEQYF
few	TRBJ1-1	TRBV2	NA	TGTGCCAGTCCGGGGGGTGTGAAGGCCCCGAACACTGAAGCTTTCTTT	CASPGGVKAPNTEAFF
NA	TRBJ2-7	TRBV7-9	NA	TGTGCCAGCAGCTCCGTCCAGGAGCAGTACTTC	CASSSVQEQYF
NA	TRBJ2-1	TRBV11-2	NA	TGTGCCAGCAGCCGGGAGAACCCCTACAATGAGCAGTTCTTC	CASSRENPYNEQFF
NA	TRBJ1-2	TRBV12-3/TRBV12-4	NA	TGTGCCTGTAACGGGCAGGAAAACTATGGCTACACCTTC	CACNGQENYGYTF
NA	TRBJ2-5	TRBV6-1	NA	TGTGCCAGCAGCTCGGGACGGTCACCCGTGGGAGAGACCCAGTACTTC	CASSSGRSPVGETQYF
few	TRBJ2-1	TRBV4-3	TRBD2	TGCGCCAGCAGCCTACGACTAGCGGGAGGGTACAATGAGCAGTTCTTC	CASSLRLAGGYNEQFF
many	TRBJ2-2	TRBV5-6	NA	TGTGCCAGCAGCTTGGAAGCTAGCGCCGGGGAGCTGTTTTTT	CASSLEASAGELFF